This entry lists 23 T cell receptor beta chains sequenced from one sample in a study of cytomegalovirus exposure and HLA in healthy donors. 60 Vbeta and 13 Jbeta primers were used in PCR. TCRdb keeps only in-frame clones here, not all; method: immunoSEQ multiplex PCR. This sample has approximately 150,000 clones, with about 65% found just once. Sequencing was carried out using PBMCs. All receptors derive from a woman aged 18-29 years in good health and CMV-seropositive.

Comments on this clone: Germline and junction disagree at one end, which may indicate a read error. This chain links TRBV7-7 with TRBJ2-5; D is possibly TRBD2 (6 bases). CDR3 length: 14 residues. From germline, CDR1 is SSHAT and CDR2 FNYEAQ (reference sequence). DNA of the CDR3: TGTGCTAGCAGCTTAGGTAGCGGTGGAGAGACCCAGTACTTC. Protein: CASSLGSGGETQYF.

The chain joins TRBV9 to TRBJ2-7, with D possibly being TRBD1 (6 bases). The V and J ends lost 4 bases and 2 bases respectively, with 13 bases between them. CDR1 is SGDLS, CDR2 YYNGEE, per germline. The CDR3 totals 14 residues. CDR3: CASSNGQRPYEQYF. The DNA for the CDR3 is TGTGCCAGCAGCAATGGACAGAGACCCTACGAGCAGTACTTC.

The chain uses TRBV9 and TRBJ2-3; D is undetermined. The CDR3 is 14 amino acids. Trimming left V 0 bases short and J 2 bases short, with 7 bases between. Germline V gene sequence: CDR1 SGDLS, CDR2 YYNGEE. The CDR3 nucleotides read TGTGCCAGCAGCGTAGCTAGTAACACAGATACGCAGTATTTT. Residues: CASSVASNTDTQYF.

The genes are TRBV6-6 and TRBJ2-2, with 8 bases aligning to TRBD1. With V trimmed by 2 bases and J by 0 bases, 2 bases remained unmatched. CDR3 length equals 16 residues. The germline V gene encodes CDR1 MNHNY and CDR2 SVGAGI (reference sequence). CDR3 in DNA: TGTGCCAGCAGTTACCGACAGGGGACGAACACCGGGGAGCTGTTTTTT. It is translated as CASSYRQGTNTGELFF.

V is TRBV13 and J is TRBJ2-2; 9 bases match TRBD2. There are 15 residues in the CDR3. J was trimmed by 6 bases and V by 4 bases; bases with no gene match: 6. From germline, CDR1 is PRHDT and CDR2 FYEKMQ (reference sequence). The CDR3 DNA sequence: TGTGCCAGCAGCTGGCTAGCGGGGATGGCCGGGGAGCTGTTTTTT. As protein: CASSWLAGMAGELFF.

The chain's CDR3 is CASSIEGASGANVLTF. The CDR3 DNA reads as TGTGCCAGTAGTATTGAGGGGGCTTCTGGGGCCAACGTCCTGACTTTC. V and J are TRBV19 and TRBJ2-6, with 7 positions matching TRBD1. Germline lookup yields CDR1 LNHDA and CDR2 SQIVND (reference sequence). The CDR3 has 16 residues. Trimming took 3 bases from V and 1 from J; bases not matched to a gene: 3.

The CDR3 sequence: CAWSVRSSGPRNEQFF. DNA of the CDR3: TGTGCCTGGAGTGTAAGGTCTAGCGGACCACGGAATGAGCAGTTCTTC. The V and J genes are TRBV30 and TRBJ2-1, with 7 bases fitting TRBD2. The V segment lost 0 bases and the J segment 7 bases; nucleotides outside the gene matches: 12. In germline, CDR1 is GTSNPN, CDR2 SVGIG (reference sequence). The length of the CDR3 is 16 residues. Filled out from reference TRBV30 and TRBJ2-1, the complete variable domain reads SQTIHQWPATLVQPVGSPLSLECTVEGTSNPNLYWYRQAAGRGLQLLFYSVGIGQISSEVPQNLSASRPQDRQFILSSKKLLLSDSGFYLCAWSVRSSGPRNEQFFGPGTRLTVL.

The genes are TRBV7-2 and TRBJ2-5, with D possibly being TRBD2 (6 bases). V was shortened by 6 bases and J by 1 base, with 12 bases between the two germline ends. Germline V gives CDR1 SGHTA, CDR2 FQGNSA. This CDR3 comprises 14 residues. The CDR3 coding sequence is TGTGCCAGCAGAAAGGGACTGACCCAAGAGACCCAGTACTTC. It translates to CASRKGLTQETQYF.

V is TRBV20-1 and J is TRBJ1-2, with D possibly matching TRBD1 (5 bases). Trimming took off 4 bases at V and 13 bases at J, with 13 bases between the two ends. There are 10 residues in the CDR3. Per the germline V gene, CDR1 is DFQATT and CDR2 is SNEGSKA (reference sequence). The CDR3 protein is CSAITGVFTF. In nucleotides, the CDR3 is TGCAGTGCTATTACAGGTGTCTTCACCTTC.

The genes are TRBV19 and TRBJ1-5; D is unresolved. Trimming took off 5 bases at V and 0 bases at J, with 8 bases between the two ends. Germline CDR1 and CDR2: LNHDA and SQIVND (reference sequence). CDR3 size: 14 residues. In DNA form, the CDR3 reads TGTGCCAGTAGTCCCCTTTATAGCAATCAGCCCCAGCATTTT. It codes for CASSPLYSNQPQHF. Combining the CDR3 with reference TRBV19 and TRBJ1-5 gives the whole variable domain DGGITQSPKYLFRKEGQNVTLSCEQNLNHDAMYWYRQDPGQGLRLIYYSQIVNDFQKGDIAEGYSVSREKKESFPLTVTSAQKNPTAFYLCASSPLYSNQPQHFGDGTRLSIL.

This chain uses TRBV27 with TRBJ1-1; TRBD1 matches 7 bases. CDR1 MNHEY and CDR2 SMNVEV come from the germline V gene (reference sequence). The ends lost 5 bases at V and 3 bases at J; junction bases unmatched: 6. The CDR3 sequence is 14 residues long. In DNA, the CDR3 is TGTGCCAGCAGTCTCCAGGACAGGTACACTGAAGCTTTCTTT. Translated: CASSLQDRYTEAFF.

About this clone: Lacking the conserved final phenylalanine or tryptophan, this CDR3 likely reflects a read error. The rearrangement uses TRBV5-1 and TRBJ1-3; 8 bases are a match to TRBD1. This CDR3 has 15 amino acids. Trimming took 4 bases from V and 7 from J; bases not matched to a gene: 10. Germline V gene data show CDR1 as SGHRS and CDR2 as YFSETQ. The CDR3, as DNA: TGCGCCAGCAGCGTTTGGACAGGGCGCACGAACACCATATATCTT. Amino acid sequence: CASSVWTGRTNTIYL.

The chain employs TRBV5-8 and TRBJ1-1; D is perhaps TRBD1 (5 bases). Between the trimmed V and J ends, which lost 4 bases and 5 bases, there was a span of 12 bases. CDR3 length equals 13 residues. Germline lookup yields CDR1 SGHTS and CDR2 YDEGEE. CDR3 amino acids: CASSPRVLTEAFF. The CDR3 DNA is TGTGCCAGCAGCCCCAGGGTTTTAACTGAAGCTTTCTTT.

This clone was recorded only once. This chain links TRBV7-6 with TRBJ1-1; D might be TRBD1 (5 bases). CDR1 SGHVS and CDR2 FNYEAQ come from the germline V gene. Trimming pared 5 bases from V and 1 base from J, leaving 14 bases between. This CDR3 is built from 15 residues. CDR3 DNA: TGTGCCAGCAGCGAACACGGGACTGGGAACACTGAAGCTTTCTTT. Translating gives CASSEHGTGNTEAFF. Full variable domain (rest looked up from reference TRBV7-6 and TRBJ1-1): GAGVSQSPRYKVTKRGQDVALRCDPISGHVSLYWYRQALGQGPEFLTYFNYEAQQDKSGLPNDRFSAERPEGSISTLTIQRTEQRDSAMYRCASSEHGTGNTEAFFGQGTRLTVV.

This chain joins TRBV27 and TRBJ2-7; the D is unclear. The CDR3 runs to 14 residues. The germline V gene encodes CDR1 MNHEY and CDR2 SMNVEV (reference sequence). V was clipped by 2 bases and J by 0 bases, with 8 bases between them. DNA for the CDR3: TGTGCCAGCAGTTTAGGGCACAGCTCCTACGAGCAGTACTTC. This sequence encodes CASSLGHSSYEQYF.

This clone appeared a few times. The V call is TRBV10-3, the J call TRBJ1-4; 10 positions match TRBD1. The trim removed 2 bases at V and 2 bases at J, leaving 5 bases unmatched. CDR1 is ENHRY and CDR2 is SYGVKD in the germline V gene. The CDR3 covers 17 residues. The CDR3 sequence: CAISERGTGATNEKLFF. For the CDR3, the DNA is TGTGCCATCAGTGAGAGGGGGACAGGGGCGACTAATGAAAAACTGTTTTTT.

This clone was seen only a few times. The chain employs TRBV19 and TRBJ1-5; tentative D call: TRBD1 (6 bases). The CDR3 extends over 13 amino acids. CDR1 is LNHDA and CDR2 is SQIVND in the germline V gene (reference sequence). Trimming took off 10 bases at V and 7 bases at J, with 17 bases between the two ends. CDR3 sequence (DNA): TGTGCCACCGACAGGCTGGCAAGGCAGCCCCAGCATTTT. Its translation is CATDRLARQPQHF.

The chain combines TRBV6-5 with TRBJ2-3; D gene uncertain. In germline, CDR1 is MNHEY, CDR2 SVGAGI. V shed 4 bases and J shed 5 bases, with 7 bases lying between them. The CDR3 has 12 amino acids. This chain's CDR3 is CASSSTQDTQYF. As DNA, the CDR3 is TGTGCCAGCAGTTCTACTCAAGATACGCAGTATTTT.

J is TRBJ2-7 and V is TRBV30; 12 nucleotides align to TRBD2. The V gene end was trimmed by 1 base and the J gene end by 3 bases; junction bases not matched to a gene: 1. Germline V gene lookup returns CDR1 GTSNPN and CDR2 SVGIG (reference sequence). This CDR3 comprises 14 residues. The DNA of the CDR3 is TGTGCCTGGAGTGGACTAGCGGGAGTCTACGAGCAGTACTTC. Translated, it gives CAWSGLAGVYEQYF.

The CDR3 DNA reads as TGTGCCAGCAGCCAAAGGGAGGGGGGGGGCTCGAATTCACCCCTCCACTTT. This encodes CASSQREGGGSNSPLHF. The chain combines TRBV4-2 with TRBJ1-6; D perhaps matches TRBD1 (6 bases). The V end lost 2 bases, the J end lost 7 bases, and 18 bases lay between the germline ends. Germline V gene lookup returns CDR1 LGHNA and CDR2 YNFKEQ. The CDR3 sequence is 17 residues long.

Only one count was recorded for this clone. The chain combines TRBV21-1 with TRBJ1-5; the table assigns TRBD1, which was not confirmed against the DNA. TRBV21-1 is assigned pseudogene status. The length of the CDR3 is 17 residues. Written as DNA, the CDR3 is TGTGCCAGCAGCAAAGGCGGCAGGGGTAGTGGTTCTCAGCCCCAGCATTTT. Translation: CASSKGGRGSGSQPQHF.

The chain employs TRBV2 and TRBJ2-3; the match to TRBD2 covers 7 bases. Looked up from germline, CDR1 is SNHLY and CDR2 is FYNNEI. The junction had 13 bases not matched to a gene; V was cut back by 7 bases and J by 0 bases. There are 17 residues in the CDR3. The CDR3 region is CASMDWETSRSTDTQYF. The DNA for the CDR3 is TGTGCCAGCATGGATTGGGAGACTAGCAGAAGCACAGATACGCAGTATTTT.

The chain employs TRBV5-6 and TRBJ2-1; 9 nucleotides agree with TRBD2. Germline V gene data show CDR1 as SGHDT and CDR2 as YYEEEE. Trimming cost V 0 bases and J 1 base; bases outside gene matches: 2. This CDR3 spans 16 amino acids. The CDR3 DNA reads as TGTGCCAGCAGCTTGGCCCTAGCGGGGTCCTACAATGAGCAGTTCTTC. Residues: CASSLALAGSYNEQFF.